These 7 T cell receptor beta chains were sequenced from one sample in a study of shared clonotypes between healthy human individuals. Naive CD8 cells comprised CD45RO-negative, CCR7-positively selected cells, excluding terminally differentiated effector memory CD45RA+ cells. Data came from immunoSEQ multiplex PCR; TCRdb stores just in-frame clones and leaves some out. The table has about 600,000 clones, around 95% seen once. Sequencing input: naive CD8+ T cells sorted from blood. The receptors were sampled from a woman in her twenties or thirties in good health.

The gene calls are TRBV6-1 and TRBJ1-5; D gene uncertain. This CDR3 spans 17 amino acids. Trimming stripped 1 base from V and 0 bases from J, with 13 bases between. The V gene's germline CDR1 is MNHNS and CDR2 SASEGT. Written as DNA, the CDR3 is TGTGCCAGCAGTGAAGGCCCCTACAGAGATAGCAATCAGCCCCAGCATTTT. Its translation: CASSEGPYRDSNQPQHF.

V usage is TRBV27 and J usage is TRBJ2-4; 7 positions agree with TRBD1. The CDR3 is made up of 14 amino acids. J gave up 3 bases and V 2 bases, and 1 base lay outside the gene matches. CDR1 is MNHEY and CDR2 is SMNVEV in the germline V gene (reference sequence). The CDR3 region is CASSLPGGKNIQYF. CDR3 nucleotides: TGTGCCAGCAGTTTACCAGGGGGCAAAAACATTCAGTACTTC.

The CDR3 is CASSLFKGALTEAFF. CDR3 sequence (DNA): TGTGCCAGCAGCTTATTTAAGGGCGCTCTGACTGAAGCTTTCTTT. The chain recombines TRBV7-8 with TRBJ1-1; D gene unclear. V dropped 2 bases and J dropped 5 bases, with 15 bases sitting between them. The CDR3 is 15 amino acids. Germline CDR1 reads SGHVS; CDR2 reads FQNEAQ.

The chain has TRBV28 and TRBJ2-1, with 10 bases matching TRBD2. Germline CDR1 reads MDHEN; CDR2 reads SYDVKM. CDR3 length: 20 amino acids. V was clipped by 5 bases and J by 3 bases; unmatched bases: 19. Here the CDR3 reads CASSPPLSGRAPSLYNEQFF. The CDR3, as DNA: TGTGCCAGCAGTCCCCCATTAAGCGGGAGGGCCCCTTCCCTCTACAATGAGCAGTTCTTC. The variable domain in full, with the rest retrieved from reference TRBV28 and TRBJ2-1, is DVKVTQSSRYLVKRTGEKVFLECVQDMDHENMFWYRQDPGLGLRLIYFSYDVKMKEKGDIPEGYSVSREKKERFSLILESASTNQTSMYLCASSPPLSGRAPSLYNEQFFGPGTRLTVL.

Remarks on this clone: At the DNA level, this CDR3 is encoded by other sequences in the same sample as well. CDR3 region: CASSYGINTGELFF. The CDR3, as DNA: TGTGCCAGCAGTTACGGGATAAACACCGGGGAGCTGTTTTTT. The V and J genes are TRBV6-5 and TRBJ2-2; no clear D gene. The CDR3 consists of 14 residues. Trimming cost V 2 bases and J 2 bases, with 6 bases left between them. Germline V gene sequence: CDR1 MNHEY, CDR2 SVGAGI.

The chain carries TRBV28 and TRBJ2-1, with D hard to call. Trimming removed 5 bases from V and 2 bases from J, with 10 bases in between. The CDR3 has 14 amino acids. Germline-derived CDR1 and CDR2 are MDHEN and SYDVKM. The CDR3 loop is CASSPDRAYNEQFF. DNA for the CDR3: TGTGCCAGCAGTCCCGATAGGGCCTACAATGAGCAGTTCTTC.

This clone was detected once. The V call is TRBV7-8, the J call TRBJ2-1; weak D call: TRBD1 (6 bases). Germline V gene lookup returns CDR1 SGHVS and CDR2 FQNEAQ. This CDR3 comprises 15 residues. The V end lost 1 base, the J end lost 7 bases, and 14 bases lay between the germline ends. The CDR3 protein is CASSLGAGASNEQFF. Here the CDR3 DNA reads TGTGCCAGCAGCTTAGGGGCAGGGGCATCGAATGAGCAGTTCTTC.